Here is one T cell receptor (beta chain) with its context. What it binds is unknown. The data were taken from a study of naive and memory T cell subsets. After the first PCR, alpha and beta chain libraries were processed separately. CMV status came from CD4+ IFNgamma after overnight CMV lysate stimulation. Study-level points and caveats: Findings for naive and memory subsets could not be checked against ground truth. Possibly reflecting memory cells re-expressing CD45RA, a few larger clonotypes occurred in naive repertoires, especially CD8.

The J segment lost 1 base and the V segment lost 1 base, leaving 9 bases of the junction unmatched. The CDR3 consists of 18 residues. CDR1 is MGHRA, CDR2 YSYEKL, per germline. The beta constant-region primer was an equimolar mix of two oligonucleotides covering TRBC1 and TRBC2. Four rounds of PCR amplified the ligated cDNA using nested alpha and beta constant-region primers plus SP2. Using its own MiXCR run on the UMI-ligation and nested PCR reads, TCRdb lists one record per CDR3 protein. Seen here are about 150,000 distinct CDR3 sequences, over 20% observed once, and the top ten hold roughly 0.1%. Source material: naive CD4+ T cells from blood. The genes are TRBV4-1 and TRBJ2-3; 9 nucleotides line up with TRBD2. The receptor comes from a human donor in good health. In DNA, the CDR3 is TGCGCCAGCAGCCAAGTGGAAGATGGCGGGGGGGGCACAGATACGCAGTATTTT. This codes for CASSQVEDGGGGTDTQYF.